This TCR beta chain comes out of a study of T cell responses to AZD1222 COVID-19 vaccine. Repertoires were generated with immunoSEQ multiplex PCR, while TCRdb's copy carries only in-frame clones and drops some. The data show about 100,000 clones, approximately 91% seen once. V lost 3 bases, J lost 0 bases, and 8 bases stayed unmatched. The CDR3 totals 18 residues. Germline lookup yields CDR1 SEHNR and CDR2 FQNEAQ (reference sequence). Remarks on this clone: The antigen remains undetermined.

Study results and limitations: Clonal diversity was possibly underestimated, and the donors were mostly white British, with more females. Repertoires were collected only later (after the peak T cell response had occurred).

The sequenced sample was peripheral blood, obtained 28 days after the second AZD1222 dose. The TCR sequence derives from an adult who received the AZD1222 COVID-19 vaccine. The chain uses TRBV7-9 and TRBJ2-7; 13 nucleotides line up with TRBD2. Here the CDR3 DNA reads TGTGCCAGCAGCTTCGCCGGGACTAGCGGGATTAGCTCCTACGAGCAGTACTTC. Residues: CASSFAGTSGISSYEQYF.